A selection of T cell receptor beta chains follows, all from one sample in a study of lymphopenia after photon versus proton radiotherapy. The protocol was immunoSEQ multiplex PCR, while the TCRdb copy is restricted to in-frame clones and leaves out a portion. Counted here are about 39,000 clones, 90% to 95% occurring once; the ten biggest clones make up about 16%. The starting material was peripheral blood, obtained from a patient treated with photon-based radiotherapy. Source of these receptors: a man between 60 and 75 years old with cholangiocarcinoma. Each CDR3 is given with its conserved first and last residue.

v_gene: TRBV5-4
CDR3aa: CASSLSAPIRGSYEQYF

v_gene: TRBV9
CDR3aa: CASSVGTQETQYF

v_gene: TRBV28
CDR3aa: CASRPAGQPGTDTQYF

v_gene: TRBV20-1
CDR3aa: CSARTTYEQYF

v_gene: TRBV28
CDR3aa: CASSLWGGADQPQHF

v_gene: TRBV4-2
CDR3aa: CASSQVQTEAFF

v_gene: TRBV18
CDR3aa: CASSRQGGETQYF

v_gene: TRBV7-8
CDR3aa: CASSPYGQTANSPLHF

v_gene: TRBV11-1
CDR3aa: CASSRDRGNEKLFF

v_gene: TRBV7-3
CDR3aa: CASSFRYSNTEAFF

v_gene: TRBV11-3
CDR3aa: CASSLEVGQPQHF

v_gene: TRBV7-2
CDR3aa: CASSPHGQGYGQPQHF

v_gene: TRBV6-5
CDR3aa: CASSYKDTYGYTF

v_gene: TRBV5-1
CDR3aa: CASSLDSIGYTF

v_gene: TRBV27
CDR3aa: CASSFGGYNQPQHF

v_gene: TRBV11-2
CDR3aa: CASSLTSGLVYNEQFF

v_gene: TRBV27
CDR3aa: CASSEGWGTEQYF

v_gene: TRBV6-1
CDR3aa: CASSTQIHNSPLHF

v_gene: TRBV2
CDR3aa: CASTFNRGNTDTQYF

v_gene: TRBV6-1
CDR3aa: CASTVDRVETQYF

v_gene: TRBV19
CDR3aa: CASSIFSGVSYGYTF

v_gene: TRBV6-1
CDR3aa: CASSGRQQETQYF

v_gene: TRBV25-1
CDR3aa: CASSDRGDEQFF

v_gene: TRBV15
CDR3aa: CATSRAGETNEKLFF

v_gene: TRBV6-1
CDR3aa: CASSDPRTTGNTEAFF

v_gene: TRBV6-5
CDR3aa: CASSLRPDSGNTIYF

v_gene: TRBV27
CDR3aa: CASSPRFDSPLHF

v_gene: TRBV7-2
CDR3aa: CASSLLTTAGEQYF

v_gene: TRBV4-3
CDR3aa: CASSQDLEGGYTF

v_gene: TRBV19
CDR3aa: CASEREREQFF

v_gene: TRBV9
CDR3aa: CASSVGTGVQETQYF

v_gene: TRBV2
CDR3aa: CASSGTVEQYF

v_gene: TRBV2
CDR3aa: CASSAGWAEQFF

v_gene: TRBV5-6
CDR3aa: CASSSDTNTEAFF

v_gene: TRBV6-4
CDR3aa: CASSYLRQGNHEQYF

v_gene: TRBV19
CDR3aa: CASSMLLPTGNTEAFF

v_gene: TRBV6-1
CDR3aa: CASTTSGLSYEQYF

v_gene: TRBV6-5
CDR3aa: CASSYSRGSTFF

v_gene: TRBV7-8
CDR3aa: CASSPGVRVTEAFF

v_gene: TRBV10-3
CDR3aa: CAISDGQETQYF

v_gene: TRBV19
CDR3aa: CASSVRGTASGANVLTF

v_gene: TRBV7-2
CDR3aa: CASSPLAGGIYTDTQYF

v_gene: TRBV5-1
CDR3aa: CASSLAVGQGQETQYF

v_gene: TRBV2
CDR3aa: CATNPGQGTGEQYF

v_gene: TRBV28
CDR3aa: CASSLNYGHEQYF